The entry below gives a single TCR beta chain sequence along with its context. Its antigen is not identified. The data are from a study of breast tumors, draining lymph nodes, adjacent tissues. The CDR3 totals 14 residues. Germline V gene data show CDR1 as SGHTA and CDR2 as FQGNSA. Trimming took 6 bases from V and 4 from J; bases not matched to a gene: 5. Study-wide points: Compared with basal-like, luminal-like tumors shared significantly more repertoire with nontumor tissue. Tumor TCR diversity was below lymph nodes but above nontumor tissue.

TCRdb processed the multiplex PCR reads anew with MiXCR; each CDR3 protein has one entry. There are over 60,000 distinct CDR3 sequences in the sample; approximately 54% occur only once, and roughly 18% lies in the top ten. This sequence originates from a female donor with breast cancer. Some clones in this sample may be carry-over from other donors' samples. V usage is TRBV7-2 and J usage is TRBJ2-7, with TRBD1 matching over 11 bases. Material for sequencing was breast tumor tissue. Here the CDR3 reads CASSGTGGGYEQYF. CDR3 nucleotides: TGTGCCAGCAGTGGGACAGGGGGAGGATACGAGCAGTACTTC.